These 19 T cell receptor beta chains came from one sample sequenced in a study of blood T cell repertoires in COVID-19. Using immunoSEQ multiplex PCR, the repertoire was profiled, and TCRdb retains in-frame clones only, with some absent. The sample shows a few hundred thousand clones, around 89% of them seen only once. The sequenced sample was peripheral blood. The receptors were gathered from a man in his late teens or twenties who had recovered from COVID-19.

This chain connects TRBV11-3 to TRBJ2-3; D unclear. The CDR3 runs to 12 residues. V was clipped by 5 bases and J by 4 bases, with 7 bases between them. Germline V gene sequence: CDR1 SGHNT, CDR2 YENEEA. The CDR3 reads CASSVSSDTQYF. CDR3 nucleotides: TGTGCCAGCAGCGTCTCGTCAGATACGCAGTATTTT.

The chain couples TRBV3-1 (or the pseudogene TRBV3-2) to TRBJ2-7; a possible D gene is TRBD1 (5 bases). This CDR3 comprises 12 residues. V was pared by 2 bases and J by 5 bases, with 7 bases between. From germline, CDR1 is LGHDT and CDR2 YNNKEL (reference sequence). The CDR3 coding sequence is TGTGCCAGCAGCCAAATCAGGGACGAGCAGTACTTC. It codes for CASSQIRDEQYF.

The CDR3: CASASQGADTEAFF. DNA of the CDR3: TGTGCCAGCGCCTCACAGGGTGCGGACACTGAAGCTTTCTTT. The rearrangement joins TRBV6-5 to TRBJ1-1; tentatively, D is TRBD1 (6 bases). V shed 8 bases and J shed 3 bases, with 16 bases lying between them. The CDR3 extends over 14 amino acids. Germline CDR1 is MNHEY and CDR2 is SVGAGI.

This CDR3 reads CASSSLGQGMRDTEAFF. CDR3 DNA: TGCGCCAGCAGCTCACTAGGACAGGGAATGAGGGACACTGAAGCTTTCTTT. The chain uses TRBV5-1 and TRBJ1-1; 8 nucleotides line up with TRBD1. V was pared by 3 bases and J by 3 bases, with 13 bases of the junction left unmatched. Germline V CDR1 and CDR2: SGHRS, YFSETQ. CDR3 length: 17 amino acids.

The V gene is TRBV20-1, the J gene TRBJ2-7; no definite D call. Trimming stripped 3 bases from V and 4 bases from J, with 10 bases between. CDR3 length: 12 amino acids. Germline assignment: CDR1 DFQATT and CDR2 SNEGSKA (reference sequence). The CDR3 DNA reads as TGCAGTGCTAGTCCCTCTGTTTACGAGCAGTACTTC. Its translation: CSASPSVYEQYF.

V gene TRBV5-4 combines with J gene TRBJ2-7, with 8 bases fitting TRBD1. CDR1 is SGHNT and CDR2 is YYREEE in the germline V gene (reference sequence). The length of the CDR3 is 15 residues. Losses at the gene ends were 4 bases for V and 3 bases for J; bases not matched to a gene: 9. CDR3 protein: CASSKPGQGLYEQYF. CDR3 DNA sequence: TGTGCCAGCAGCAAACCAGGACAGGGCCTCTACGAGCAGTACTTC.

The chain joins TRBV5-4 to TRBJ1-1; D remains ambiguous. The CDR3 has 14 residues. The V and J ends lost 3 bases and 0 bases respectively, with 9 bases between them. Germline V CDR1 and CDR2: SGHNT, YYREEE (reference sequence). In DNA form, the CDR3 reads TGTGCCAGCAGCTCCACGGGTGTGAACACTGAAGCTTTCTTT. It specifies CASSSTGVNTEAFF.

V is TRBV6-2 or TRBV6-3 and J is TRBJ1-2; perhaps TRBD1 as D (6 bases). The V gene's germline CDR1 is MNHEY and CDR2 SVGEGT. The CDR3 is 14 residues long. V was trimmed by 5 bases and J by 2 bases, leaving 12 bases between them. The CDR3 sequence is CASSKQTGNYGYTF. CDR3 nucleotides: TGTGCCAGCAGTAAACAGACAGGAAACTATGGCTACACCTTC.

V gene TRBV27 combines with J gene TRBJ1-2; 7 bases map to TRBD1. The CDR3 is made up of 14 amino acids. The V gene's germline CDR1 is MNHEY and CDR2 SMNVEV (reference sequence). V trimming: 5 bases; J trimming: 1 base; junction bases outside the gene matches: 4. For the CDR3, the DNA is TGTGCCAGCAGTCCGGACAGGAATAACTATGGCTACACCTTC. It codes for CASSPDRNNYGYTF.

CDR3 DNA sequence: TGTGCCAGCAGCCCCAGTACAGGGGACAATGAGCAGTTCTTC. Its protein is CASSPSTGDNEQFF. V gene TRBV7-7 combines with J gene TRBJ2-1; TRBD1 matches at 7 bases. Losses at the gene ends were 5 bases for V and 5 bases for J; bases not matched to a gene: 6. This CDR3 is 14 amino acids long. Germline values: CDR1 SSHAT, CDR2 FNYEAQ (reference sequence).

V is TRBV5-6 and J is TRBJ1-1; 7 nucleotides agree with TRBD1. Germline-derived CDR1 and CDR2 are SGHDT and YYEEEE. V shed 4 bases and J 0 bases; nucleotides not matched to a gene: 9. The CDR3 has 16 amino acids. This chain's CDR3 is CASSLRDRQLNTEAFF. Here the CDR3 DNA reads TGTGCCAGCAGCCTCCGGGACAGACAACTGAACACTGAAGCTTTCTTT.

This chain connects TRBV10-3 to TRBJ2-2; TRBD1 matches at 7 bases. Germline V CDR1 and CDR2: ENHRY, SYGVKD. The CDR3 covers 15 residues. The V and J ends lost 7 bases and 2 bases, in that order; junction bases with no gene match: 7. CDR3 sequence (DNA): TGTGCCATCAACCCCGGGACAGACAACACCGGGGAGCTGTTTTTT. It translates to CAINPGTDNTGELFF.

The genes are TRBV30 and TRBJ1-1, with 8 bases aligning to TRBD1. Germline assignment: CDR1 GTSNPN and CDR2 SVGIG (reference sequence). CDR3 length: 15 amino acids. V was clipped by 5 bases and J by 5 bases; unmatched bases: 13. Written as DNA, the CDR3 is TGTGCCTGGGCCTATTCCGGACAGGGAAGAACTGAAGCTTTCTTT. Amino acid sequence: CAWAYSGQGRTEAFF.

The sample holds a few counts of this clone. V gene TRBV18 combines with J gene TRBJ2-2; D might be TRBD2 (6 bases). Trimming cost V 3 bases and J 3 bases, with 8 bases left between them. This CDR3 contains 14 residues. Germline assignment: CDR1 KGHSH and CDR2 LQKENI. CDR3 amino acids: CASSPGLDTGELFF. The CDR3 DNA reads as TGTGCCAGCTCACCGGGACTGGACACCGGGGAGCTGTTTTTT.

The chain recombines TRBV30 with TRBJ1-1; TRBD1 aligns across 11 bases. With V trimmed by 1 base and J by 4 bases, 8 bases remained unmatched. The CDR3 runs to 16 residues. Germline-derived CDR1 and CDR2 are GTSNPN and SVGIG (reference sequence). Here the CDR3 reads CAWSDIGTGGPTEAFF. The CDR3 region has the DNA TGTGCCTGGAGTGATATCGGGACAGGGGGACCCACTGAAGCTTTCTTT. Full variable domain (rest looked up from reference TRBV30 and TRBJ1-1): SQTIHQWPATLVQPVGSPLSLECTVEGTSNPNLYWYRQAAGRGLQLLFYSVGIGQISSEVPQNLSASRPQDRQFILSSKKLLLSDSGFYLCAWSDIGTGGPTEAFFGQGTRLTVV.

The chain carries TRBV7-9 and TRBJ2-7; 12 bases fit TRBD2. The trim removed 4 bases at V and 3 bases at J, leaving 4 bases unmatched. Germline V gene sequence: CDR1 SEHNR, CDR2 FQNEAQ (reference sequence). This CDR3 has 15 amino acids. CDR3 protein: CASSSRTSGNYEQYF. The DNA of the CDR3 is TGTGCCAGCAGCTCAAGGACTAGCGGGAACTACGAGCAGTACTTC.

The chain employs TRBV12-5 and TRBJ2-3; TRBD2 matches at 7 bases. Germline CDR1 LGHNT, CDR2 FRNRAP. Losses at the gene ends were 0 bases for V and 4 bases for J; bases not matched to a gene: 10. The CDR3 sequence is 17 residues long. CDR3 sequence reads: CASGLVLAGVIPDTQYF. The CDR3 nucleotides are TGTGCTAGTGGTTTGGTATTGGCGGGAGTGATCCCAGATACGCAGTATTTT.

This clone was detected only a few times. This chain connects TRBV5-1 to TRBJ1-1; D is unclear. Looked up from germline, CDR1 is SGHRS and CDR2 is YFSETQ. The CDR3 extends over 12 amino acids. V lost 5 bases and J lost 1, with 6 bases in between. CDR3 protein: CASRRGNTEAFF. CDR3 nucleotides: TGCGCCAGCAGGCGGGGGAACACTGAAGCTTTCTTT.

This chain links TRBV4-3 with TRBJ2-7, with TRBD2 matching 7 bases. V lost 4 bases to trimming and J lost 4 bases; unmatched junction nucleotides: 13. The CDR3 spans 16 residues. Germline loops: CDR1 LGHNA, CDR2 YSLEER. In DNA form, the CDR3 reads TGCGCCAGCAGCCCCAAGTCCCAAGCGGGGATATACGAGCAGTACTTC. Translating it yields CASSPKSQAGIYEQYF.